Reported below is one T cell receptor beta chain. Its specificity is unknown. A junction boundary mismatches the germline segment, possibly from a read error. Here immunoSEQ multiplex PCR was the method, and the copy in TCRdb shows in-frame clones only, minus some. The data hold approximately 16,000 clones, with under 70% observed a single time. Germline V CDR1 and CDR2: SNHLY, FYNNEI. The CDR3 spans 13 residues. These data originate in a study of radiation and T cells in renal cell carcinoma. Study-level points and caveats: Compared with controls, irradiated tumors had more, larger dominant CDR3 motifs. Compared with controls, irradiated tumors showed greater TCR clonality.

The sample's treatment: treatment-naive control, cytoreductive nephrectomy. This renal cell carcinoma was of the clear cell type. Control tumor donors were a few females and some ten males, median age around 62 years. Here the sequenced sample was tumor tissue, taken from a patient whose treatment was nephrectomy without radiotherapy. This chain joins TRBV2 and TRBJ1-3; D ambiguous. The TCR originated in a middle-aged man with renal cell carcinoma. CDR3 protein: CVSSAGPGNTIYF. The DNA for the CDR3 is TGTGTCAGCAGTGCCGGTCCGGGAAACACCATATATTTT.